The table lists the clone carrying this TCR beta chain with many counts. Its antigen is still unknown. Data came from immunoSEQ multiplex PCR; TCRdb stores just in-frame clones and leaves some out. The sample records 150,000 to 200,000 clones, approximately 88% being singletons. The CDR3 covers 13 residues. CDR1 and CDR2 (germline): SEHNR, FQNEAQ (reference sequence). Trimming took 5 bases from V and 4 from J, leaving 11 bases between them. This record belongs to a study of Ad26.COV2.S vaccination and SARS-CoV-2 variants. Study-level results: Spike-specific responses of CD8+ and CD4+ T cells were reported to display substantial breadth after vaccination.

The sequenced sample was peripheral blood, obtained after recovery from COVID-19. The source is a human donor who had recovered from COVID-19. The J gene is TRBJ1-2, the V gene TRBV7-9, with a tentative D call TRBD1 (5 bases). The CDR3, as DNA: TGTGCCAGCAGCCCCGGGGGGTTCTATGGCTACACCTTC. Translation: CASSPGGFYGYTF.